Reported below is one T cell receptor beta chain. Its antigen is not known. The germline V and J ends were trimmed by 5 bases and 4 bases, with 14 bases remaining between them. This CDR3 is built from 14 residues. Germline V lookup: CDR1 SEHNR, CDR2 FQNEAQ (reference sequence). The sample originates from a study of T cell repertoires in cytomegalovirus infection. Study information: CMV infection plus the matching HLA type was flagged by public TCR beta signatures.

MiXCR was run by TCRdb on the reads, yielding one entry per CDR3 protein. The top ten clones hold roughly 8% of a sample with 600,000 to 800,000 distinct CDR3 sequences, around 24% of them seen once. Whole-study findings and limits: There were HLA-C-restricted CMV-specific TCR beta clonotypes dominating the ex vivo response.

This clonotype originated in a human donor in good health (CMV status not recorded). Some clones in this sample may be carry-over from other donors' samples. The sample comprised CD8+ T cells from PBMCs. The rearrangement joins TRBV7-9 to TRBJ1-1; D is ambiguous. This chain's CDR3 is CASSAGRAITEAFF. CDR3 nucleotide sequence: TGTGCCAGCAGCGCCGGACGGGCGATCACTGAAGCTTTCTTT.